This T cell receptor beta chain was retrieved from a study of T-cell reconstitution after alpha-beta-depleted transplantation in children. Study-level findings and limits: Reportedly, only several hundred clones from non-depleted graft cells drove alpha-beta T-cell counts at about two months. T-cell counts and diversity at one year post-transplant came mainly from newly produced T cells. High day-60 TCRbeta diversity in some patients came from surviving recipient T cells and thymic progenitors.

This clonotype was recorded a few times. What it recognizes is unknown. Preparing the TCRbeta library involved the use of unique molecular identifiers. Via MiXCR, TCRdb re-called the PCR reads, giving one row per CDR3 protein. Among 250,000 to 350,000 distinct CDR3 sequences listed, roughly 21% were seen once. CDR3 size: 16 residues. Germline assignment: CDR1 MGHRA and CDR2 YSYEKL. V shed 3 bases and J shed 0 bases, with 12 bases lying between them. The sample in question was PBMCs, mostly from graft donor cells, obtained 180 days after TCRalphabeta/CD19-depleted stem cell transplant. This TCR derives from a male patient younger than 18 who had a stem cell transplant for acute lymphoblastic leukemia, so the T cells may come from the graft donor. The chain recombines TRBV4-1 with TRBJ1-3, with D unclear. The CDR3 DNA follows: TGCGCCAGCAGCCAGGACTACAAGATCTCTGGAAACACCATATATTTT. This sequence encodes CASSQDYKISGNTIYF.